A selection of T cell receptor beta chains follows, all from one sample in a study of blood T cells in healthy people across ages. MiXCR, run by TCRdb on the 5' RACE reads, gives a single entry per CDR3 protein. The table records approximately 940,000 distinct CDR3 sequences, about 48% of them present only once. The sample was blood. Source of these receptors: a man aged 25-40 years in good health. The CDR3 runs from the conserved cysteine through the conserved F or W. Fields, in order: CDR3 protein, CDR3 DNA, V gene, J gene, D gene, clone size. A D gene is named only where the DNA matches it firmly. Rows may omit the clone size; those that give it use once, few, many or a size class.

CASSIWGDEQFF	TGTGCCAGTAGTATTTGGGGAGATGAGCAGTTCTTC	TRBV19	TRBJ2-1	NA	once
CASSYGLGTSEKLFF	TGTGCCAGCAGTTACGGACTGGGTACGAGTGAAAAACTGTTTTTT	TRBV6-5	TRBJ1-4	NA	few
CASSVGTSGGLTTGELFF	TGTGCCAGCAGCGTCGGGACTAGCGGGGGGCTTACCACCGGGGAGCTGTTTTTT	TRBV9	TRBJ2-2	TRBD2	once
CASTSGDYEETQYF	TGTGCCAGCACCTCCGGGGACTACGAAGAGACCCAGTACTTC	TRBV6-5	TRBJ2-5	TRBD2	few
CASSQQGLTRTGELFF	TGTGCCAGCAGCCAACAGGGTCTCACGAGGACCGGGGAGCTGTTTTTT	TRBV3-1	TRBJ2-2	NA	few
CATAKLGPGLGNTIYF	TGCGCCACCGCCAAACTGGGACCGGGTCTTGGAAACACCATATATTTT	TRBV4-1	TRBJ1-3	NA	NA
CATSNSRYNEQFF	TGTGCCACCAGCAATAGCCGATACAATGAGCAGTTCTTC	TRBV15	TRBJ2-1	NA	NA
CASSETPGQGIGQYF	TGCGCCAGCAGCGAAACGCCGGGCCAAGGGATCGGGCAGTACTTC	TRBV4-3	TRBJ2-5	NA	once
CASSVRGGTEAFF	TGTGCCAGCAGTGTTCGGGGTGGCACTGAAGCTTTCTTT	TRBV9	TRBJ1-1	NA	few
CASSLNRETQYF	TGTGCCAGCAGTTTAAACCGGGAGACCCAGTACTTC	TRBV7-2	TRBJ2-5	NA	many
CSARDIGYEQYF	TGCAGTGCTAGAGATATCGGGTACGAGCAGTACTTC	TRBV20-1	TRBJ2-7	NA	NA
CASSVTSGGYTDTQYF	TGTGCCAGCAGCGTCACTAGCGGGGGGTACACAGATACGCAGTATTTT	TRBV9	TRBJ2-3	TRBD2	NA
CAISEIGELANEQFF	TGTGCCATCAGTGAGATAGGTGAACTAGCCAATGAGCAGTTCTTC	TRBV10-3	TRBJ2-1	NA	many
CASSEFSGGAREQFF	TGTGCCAGCAGTGAGTTTAGCGGGGGGGCGCGTGAGCAGTTCTTC	TRBV2	TRBJ2-1	TRBD2	NA
CASSPGTAQPQHF	TGTGCCAGCAGCCCCGGGACAGCCCAGCCCCAGCATTTT	TRBV28	TRBJ1-5	TRBD1	NA
CASSPSLFKRGELFF	TGTGCCAGCAGCCCCAGCCTTTTTAAGCGCGGGGAGCTGTTTTTT	TRBV7-3	TRBJ2-2	NA	few
CASSSGQGRNYGYTF	TGTGCCAGCAGTTCCGGACAGGGTCGGAACTATGGCTACACCTTC	TRBV5-4	TRBJ1-2	TRBD1	NA